This T cell receptor (beta chain) was sequenced for a study of T cell responses to AZD1222 COVID-19 vaccine. Study-level results: Spike-wide vaccine-associated CD4 TCRs dominated at 160-218 and 743-854.

Profiled with immunoSEQ multiplex PCR; TCRdb holds only in-frame clones, not every one. The table has around 150,000 clones, about 91% seen once. To note about this clone: The antigen is undetermined.

This TCR came from an adult in good health. The sequences come from peripheral blood, collected on day 0 of MenACWY control vaccination.

DNA for the CDR3: TGTGCCAGCACCGGGACTAGCGGGAGAAATCACTTCTTC. This gives the protein CASTGTSGRNHFF. This sequence joins TRBV6-5 and TRBJ2-1; 14 nucleotides match TRBD2. Germline V lookup: CDR1 MNHEY, CDR2 SVGAGI. The CDR3 length is 13 residues. V was clipped by 7 bases and J by 16 bases; unmatched bases: 9.